The clone carrying this T cell receptor (beta chain) has just a few counts. The germline CDR1 and CDR2 sequences are MGHDK and SYGVNS. Trimming took 1 base from V and 6 from J, leaving 9 bases between them. CDR3 length: 13 residues. The record originates from a study of OX40 agonist ivuxolimab in advanced cancers. Study-level background: The treatment was a fully human IgG2 OX40 agonist, ivuxolimab. Those treated in dose escalation had hepatocellular carcinoma, melanoma, renal cell cancer or head and neck cancer.

Produced via immunoSEQ multiplex PCR; TCRdb's table is partial and in-frame only. This table holds 30,000 or so clones, around 82% found once. On cycle 4 day 1 and cycle 7 day 1, as well as at baseline, blood was sampled. The sequenced sample was CD4+ or CD8+ T cells sorted from blood, obtained in a trial of the OX40 agonist ivuxolimab. The chain carries TRBV25-1 and TRBJ1-1, with a possible D match to TRBD1 (5 bases). The clonotype originates from an adult with an advanced solid tumor such as melanoma, head and neck, liver or kidney cancer. CDR3 in DNA: TGTGCCAGCAGTGAATGGGGGGACCCTGAAGCTTTCTTT. Amino acid sequence: CASSEWGDPEAFF. Looking up the rest from reference TRBV25-1 and TRBJ1-1 gives the full variable domain: EADIYQTPRYLVIGTGKKITLECSQTMGHDKMYWYQQDPGMELHLIHYSYGVNSTEKGDLSSESTVSRIRTEHFPLTLESARPSHTSQYLCASSEWGDPEAFFGQGTRLTVV.